These 2 T cell receptor beta chains were sequenced from one sample in a study of T-cell memory formation after mild COVID-19. TCRdb independently ran MiXCR on the 5' RACE reads; one entry per CDR3 protein. The sample records under 550,000 distinct CDR3 sequences, roughly 18% being singletons. The sample taken for sequencing was PBMCs or a T cell subset sorted from them (not recorded which). The origin of the receptors is an adult woman who had mild COVID-19 (a few samples of this study predate the infection). Cell type and time point are not known.

This clonotype was detected only a few times. V usage is TRBV12-5 and J usage is TRBJ2-1; 10 nucleotides agree with TRBD1. V lost 9 bases, J lost 7 bases, and 9 bases stayed unmatched. This CDR3 is built from 14 residues. The germline CDR1 and CDR2 sequences are LGHNT and FRNRAP. The CDR3: CASTGQGTPNEQFF. In DNA form, the CDR3 reads TGTGCTAGCACGGGACAGGGGACCCCAAATGAGCAGTTCTTC.

J is TRBJ2-2 and V is TRBV24-1; tentative D call: TRBD2 (5 bases). The CDR3 consists of 15 residues. Germline V lookup: CDR1 KGHDR, CDR2 SFDVKD. V was clipped by 6 bases and J by 9 bases, with 19 bases between them. The CDR3 is CATSPNDAAGWELFF. CDR3 nucleotide sequence: TGTGCCACCAGTCCGAACGACGCTGCGGGTTGGGAGCTGTTTTTT.